The 7 T cell receptor beta chains reported below all come from one sample, sequenced in a study of blood T cell repertoires in COVID-19. Some clones are missing from TCRdb's copy, which holds only in-frame ones; the method was immunoSEQ multiplex PCR. The sample lists over 250,000 clones; about 90% were seen once. Sequencing was carried out using PBMCs or T cells enriched from blood (not recorded which). Receptor source: a woman aged 55-69 years who had recovered from COVID-19.

The chain combines TRBV6-5 with TRBJ2-1; D is perhaps TRBD1 (6 bases). Looked up from germline, CDR1 is MNHEY and CDR2 is SVGAGI. Trimming left V 6 bases short and J 3 bases short, with 15 bases between. The CDR3 extends over 15 amino acids. The CDR3 sequence is CASRNEPGVYNEQFF. The CDR3 DNA reads TGTGCCAGCAGAAACGAGCCAGGGGTCTACAATGAGCAGTTCTTC.

V usage is TRBV7-9 and J usage is TRBJ2-1, with unresolved D. The CDR3 runs to 13 residues. Trimming took 4 bases from V and 6 from J, leaving 10 bases between them. Germline-derived CDR1 and CDR2 are SEHNR and FQNEAQ (reference sequence). DNA for the CDR3: TGTGCCAGCAGCTATAGTCACGCCAATGAGCAGTTCTTC. Protein sequence: CASSYSHANEQFF.

The chain combines TRBV5-4 with TRBJ1-2; D call uncertain. From germline, CDR1 is SGHNT and CDR2 YYREEE (reference sequence). The CDR3 has 16 amino acids. The V end lost 2 bases, the J end lost 6 bases, and 20 bases lay between the germline ends. The CDR3 reads CASSFGDRLVVDGYTF. The DNA for the CDR3 is TGTGCCAGCAGCTTTGGAGACCGACTGGTAGTCGATGGCTACACCTTC.

The J gene is TRBJ1-2, the V gene TRBV24-1, with D maybe TRBD1 (6 bases). V dropped 4 bases and J dropped 2 bases, with 10 bases sitting between them. The germline V gene encodes CDR1 KGHDR and CDR2 SFDVKD. The CDR3 extends over 14 amino acids. In DNA form, the CDR3 reads TGTGCCACCAGTGACGTTACAGGGAACTATGGCTACACCTTC. This sequence encodes CATSDVTGNYGYTF.

This chain uses TRBV5-4 with TRBJ2-1; 7 bases align to TRBD1. CDR3 length: 14 residues. V lost 1 base to trimming and J lost 5 bases; unmatched junction nucleotides: 3. Looked up from germline, CDR1 is SGHNT and CDR2 is YYREEE (reference sequence). This chain's CDR3 is CASSLKGQDNEQFF. The CDR3 nucleotides read TGTGCCAGCAGCTTGAAAGGACAGGACAATGAGCAGTTCTTC.

This clone was seen a few times. The rearrangement joins TRBV20-1 to TRBJ1-2; tentatively, D is TRBD1 (5 bases). Trimming pared 7 bases from V and 4 bases from J, leaving 7 bases between. The CDR3 is made up of 10 amino acids. The germline V gene encodes CDR1 DFQATT and CDR2 SNEGSKA (reference sequence). In DNA, the CDR3 is TGCAGTGGCGACAGCTATGGCTACACCTTC. As protein: CSGDSYGYTF.

The chain links TRBV7-9 to TRBJ2-5; maybe TRBD2 (5 bases). This CDR3 contains 15 residues. Germline loops: CDR1 SEHNR, CDR2 FQNEAQ (reference sequence). The V end lost 0 bases, the J end lost 0 bases, and 8 bases lay between the germline ends. CDR3 amino acids: CASSLAWTDQETQYF. CDR3 bases: TGTGCCAGCAGCTTAGCGTGGACTGACCAAGAGACCCAGTACTTC.